This TCR beta chain is drawn from a study of blood T cell repertoires in COVID-19. Study summary: The study drew acute and convalescent COVID-19 samples from the United States, Italy and Spain. T cells, B-cell-depleted T cells, or PBMCs provided the cDNA or gDNA that served as material.

Germline V gene data show CDR1 as MGHDK and CDR2 as SYGVNS. The CDR3 is 15 amino acids. J gave up 4 bases and V 3 bases, and 8 bases lay outside the gene matches. Under the authors' procedure: It was from reference gene primer amplification that nucleated cell counts were estimated. Some clones are missing from TCRdb's copy, which holds only in-frame ones; the method was immunoSEQ multiplex PCR. V and J calls and clone size come straight from that table; D and trimming were deduced from the DNA. This sample has about 210,000 clones, with approximately 82% found just once. The V and J genes are TRBV25-1 and TRBJ2-5, with 7 bases fitting TRBD1. The TCR originated in a woman between 45 and 65 years old with acute or convalescent COVID-19. Input material: peripheral blood. The CDR3 nucleotides are TGTGCCAGCAGTGACCTAGTTAGGGGGCGAGAGACCCAGTACTTC. It yields the protein CASSDLVRGRETQYF.